These 22 T cell receptor beta chains were all obtained from the same sample, sequenced in a study of T cell responses to AZD1222 COVID-19 vaccine. Data came from immunoSEQ multiplex PCR; TCRdb stores just in-frame clones and leaves some out. The data contain roughly 140,000 clones, around 90% of them seen just once; the ten biggest clones take up less than 3.5%. The sample in question was peripheral blood, obtained on day 0 of MenACWY control vaccination. Source of these receptors: an adult in good health.

The J gene is TRBJ2-7, the V gene TRBV27, with D possibly TRBD1 on 6 matching bases. The CDR3 runs to 14 residues. V was shortened by 5 bases and J by 0 bases, with 11 bases between the two germline ends. Germline V gives CDR1 MNHEY, CDR2 SMNVEV (reference sequence). The CDR3, as DNA: TGTGCCAGCAGTCCCCCCAGGGGCTCCTACGAGCAGTACTTC. Translated: CASSPPRGSYEQYF.

In regard to this clone: The germline gene is not matched at one end of the junction; a read error may be the cause. The gene calls are TRBV4-1 and TRBJ2-2, with unresolved D. The CDR3 is 12 amino acids. Looked up from germline, CDR1 is MGHRA and CDR2 is YSYEKL. The CDR3 sequence is CASSPKTGELFF. In DNA form, the CDR3 reads TGCGCCAGCAGCCCGAAAACCGGGGAGCTGTTTTTT.

The CDR3 DNA reads TGTGCCAGCTCACCTTACAGGGCCGACGAGCAGTACTTC. Translating gives CASSPYRADEQYF. The rearrangement uses TRBV18 and TRBJ2-7; maybe TRBD1 (6 bases). This CDR3 is 13 amino acids long. Trimming pared 3 bases from V and 5 bases from J, leaving 11 bases between. Germline V gene data show CDR1 as KGHSH and CDR2 as LQKENI.

A single count supports this clone. The chain links TRBV10-2 to TRBJ2-7; D not resolved. The germline V and J ends were trimmed by 2 bases and 3 bases, with 14 bases remaining between them. The germline CDR1 and CDR2 sequences are WSHSY and SAAADI. The CDR3 runs to 15 residues. The CDR3 sequence: CASSESQNLIYEQYF. The CDR3 DNA follows: TGCGCCAGCAGTGAGAGCCAGAACCTAATCTACGAGCAGTACTTC.

V gene TRBV24-1 combines with J gene TRBJ2-2; D is unclear. Germline-derived CDR1 and CDR2 are KGHDR and SFDVKD. Trimming cost V 10 bases and J 7 bases, with 12 bases left between them. The CDR3 extends over 12 amino acids. The DNA for the CDR3 is TGTGCCACTGCCGCCCAGTTCGGGGAGCTGTTTTTT. Encoded protein: CATAAQFGELFF.

The chain combines TRBV6-1 with TRBJ2-1; D may be TRBD2 (7 bases). The CDR3 extends over 14 amino acids. V was clipped by 3 bases and J by 8 bases, with 14 bases between them. Germline V gives CDR1 MNHNS, CDR2 SASEGT. Written as DNA, the CDR3 is TGTGCCAGCAGTGAGGGGGGGGCCCGGGATGAGCAGTTCTTC. It encodes CASSEGGARDEQFF.

The chain has TRBV12-3 or TRBV12-4 and TRBJ1-2; D remains ambiguous. This CDR3 has 12 amino acids. V lost 6 bases to trimming and J lost 0 bases, with 5 bases between them. CDR3 residues: CASSPANYGYTF. The CDR3 DNA is TGTGCCAGCAGCCCCGCTAACTATGGCTACACCTTC.

This clone was counted only a few times. The J gene is TRBJ1-2, the V gene TRBV28; 9 bases are shared with TRBD1. V lost 2 bases to trimming and J lost 6 bases; unmatched junction nucleotides: 4. Germline V CDR1 and CDR2: MDHEN, SYDVKM. The CDR3 has 14 residues. The CDR3 reads CASSLGTGLDGYTF. The CDR3 nucleotides are TGTGCCAGCAGTTTAGGGACAGGGCTTGATGGCTACACCTTC.

V and J are TRBV5-4 and TRBJ1-2, with TRBD1 matching over 11 bases. CDR1 is SGHNT and CDR2 is YYREEE in the germline V gene (reference sequence). The V gene end was trimmed by 4 bases and the J gene end by 3 bases; junction bases not matched to a gene: 5. CDR3 length equals 15 residues. CDR3: CASSVVGQGDYGYTF. For the CDR3, the DNA is TGTGCCAGCAGCGTAGTGGGACAGGGGGACTATGGCTACACCTTC.

V usage is TRBV10-3 and J usage is TRBJ1-3; D uncertain. Germline CDR1 reads ENHRY; CDR2 reads SYGVKD. V was clipped by 8 bases and J by 1 base, with 3 bases between them. The CDR3 covers 11 residues. CDR3 DNA sequence: TGTGCCATCGGGTCTGGAAACACCATATATTTT. It translates to CAIGSGNTIYF.

This chain joins TRBV5-6 and TRBJ1-1, with 9 nucleotides matching TRBD1. With V trimmed by 3 bases and J by 6 bases, 6 bases remained unmatched. Germline V gene sequence: CDR1 SGHDT, CDR2 YYEEEE. The CDR3 is 14 residues long. The CDR3 DNA sequence: TGTGCCAGCAGCTCCCGGGACAGGGTCCCTGAAGCTTTCTTT. Its protein product is CASSSRDRVPEAFF.

J is TRBJ2-1 and V is TRBV19; 10 bases agree with TRBD1. Germline CDR1 reads LNHDA; CDR2 reads SQIVND (reference sequence). This CDR3 region has 14 residues. The J segment lost 4 bases and the V segment lost 7 bases, leaving 4 bases of the junction unmatched. In DNA form, the CDR3 reads TGTGCCAGTAATCAGGGACAGGGGTACAATGAGCAGTTCTTC. Its protein is CASNQGQGYNEQFF.

The V and J genes are TRBV21-1 and TRBJ1-5. TRBV21-1 is a listed pseudogene. This CDR3 is 16 amino acids long. The CDR3 sequence: CASSRLPGGGTQPQHF. The CDR3 DNA reads TGTGCCAGCAGCAGACTCCCCGGGGGTGGCACTCAGCCCCAGCATTTT.

The V gene is TRBV11-2, the J gene TRBJ1-1; D ambiguous. Per germline, CDR1 SGHAT and CDR2 FQNNGV. This CDR3 region has 11 residues. Trimming took off 1 base at V and 10 bases at J, with 7 bases between the two ends. The CDR3 sequence: CASSLGSGAFF. The CDR3 coding sequence is TGTGCCAGCAGCTTAGGTTCTGGAGCTTTCTTT.

The rearrangement joins TRBV28 to TRBJ1-1; 8 bases are shared with TRBD1. The CDR3 totals 15 residues. V lost 5 bases, J lost 1 base, and 6 bases stayed unmatched. Per germline, CDR1 MDHEN and CDR2 SYDVKM. CDR3: CASSPGGQTNTEAFF. In DNA, the CDR3 is TGTGCCAGCAGTCCAGGGGGCCAAACGAACACTGAAGCTTTCTTT.

The rearrangement uses TRBV27 and TRBJ1-6; 9 bases match TRBD1. CDR1 is MNHEY and CDR2 is SMNVEV in the germline V gene (reference sequence). The V segment lost 4 bases and the J segment 7 bases; nucleotides outside the gene matches: 8. This CDR3 is built from 16 residues. In DNA form, the CDR3 reads TGTGCCAGCAGTTGGATCCCCGGGACAGGGAATTCACCCCTCCACTTT. This codes for CASSWIPGTGNSPLHF.

The chain has TRBV7-3 and TRBJ2-3; D is unclear. Germline lookup yields CDR1 SGHTA and CDR2 FQGTGA. V was pared by 3 bases and J by 6 bases, with 10 bases between. The CDR3 is 13 amino acids. Here the CDR3 DNA reads TGTGCCAGCAGCTTCTCGCAAGGGGATACGCAGTATTTT. Translated, it gives CASSFSQGDTQYF.

The rearrangement uses TRBV5-1 and TRBJ2-3, with 10 bases matching TRBD2. The CDR3 loop spans 16 amino acids. CDR1 is SGHRS and CDR2 is YFSETQ in the germline V gene. With V trimmed by 2 bases and J by 1 base, 4 bases remained unmatched. The chain's CDR3 is CASSLSGGARTDTQYF. The CDR3 DNA is TGCGCCAGCAGCTTAAGCGGGGGGGCCCGCACAGATACGCAGTATTTT. The full variable domain, with the rest looked up from reference TRBV5-1 and TRBJ2-3, is KAGVTQTPRYLIKTRGQQVTLSCSPISGHRSVSWYQQTPGQGLQFLFEYFSETQRNKGNFPGRFSGRQFSNSRSEMNVSTLELGDSALYLCASSLSGGARTDTQYFGPGTRLTVL.

This clone was observed a single time. J is TRBJ2-2 and V is TRBV5-4; 8 nucleotides agree with TRBD1. V gave up 4 bases and J gave up 3 bases; unmatched junction bases: 2. Germline V gene lookup returns CDR1 SGHNT and CDR2 YYREEE (reference sequence). This CDR3 spans 14 amino acids. CDR3 bases: TGTGCCAGCAGCGTGGACAGGGACACCGGGGAGCTGTTTTTT. This translates into CASSVDRDTGELFF.

J is TRBJ2-7 and V is TRBV11-2; perhaps TRBD1 as D (5 bases). The germline V gene has CDR1 SGHAT and CDR2 FQNNGV. The CDR3 has 15 amino acids. The V and J ends lost 1 base and 4 bases respectively, with 14 bases between them. This CDR3 reads CASSLAGASGYEQYF. CDR3 in DNA: TGTGCCAGCAGCTTAGCTGGGGCCTCTGGGTACGAGCAGTACTTC.

The chain carries TRBV7-2 and TRBJ1-2, with TRBD1 as a possible D gene (6 bases). V shed 10 bases and J shed 6 bases, with 12 bases lying between them. CDR3 length: 11 residues. Germline V lookup: CDR1 SGHTA, CDR2 FQGNSA. The CDR3 DNA sequence: TGTGCCACCCCAGGGGAGAATGGCTACACCTTC. Residues: CATPGENGYTF. The full variable domain, with the rest looked up from reference TRBV7-2 and TRBJ1-2, is GAGVSQSPSNKVTEKGKDVELRCDPISGHTALYWYRQSLGQGLEFLIYFQGNSAPDKSGLPSDRFSAERTGGSVSTLTIQRTQQEDSAVYLCATPGENGYTFGSGTRLTVV.

This sequence joins TRBV5-4 and TRBJ1-1, with D uncertain. Trimming took off 0 bases at V and 4 bases at J, with 10 bases between the two ends. CDR3 size: 14 residues. CDR1 SGHNT and CDR2 YYREEE come from the germline V gene (reference sequence). The chain's CDR3 is CASSLGGPGTEAFF. The CDR3 bases are TGTGCCAGCAGCTTGGGTGGCCCGGGCACTGAAGCTTTCTTT.